This T cell receptor (beta chain) emerged from a study of blood T cell repertoires in COVID-19. In the study overall: Sites across the United States, Italy and Spain contributed samples from acute and convalescent COVID-19.

The assay was immunoSEQ multiplex PCR, and TCRdb's table has in-frame clones only and misses some. The sample shows 200,000 to 250,000 clones, approximately 90% of them seen only once. Across roughly 25 US areas, participants ranged in age from about 18 to 90 years. In assigning cohorts, the study relied on participant-reported clinical history. Either two negative PCRs, clearance, or symptom resolution qualified Cohort 3 donors as recovered. Looked up from germline, CDR1 is LGHDT and CDR2 is YNNKEL (reference sequence). The CDR3 contains 14 residues. V dropped 4 bases and J dropped 6 bases, with 13 bases sitting between them. This clone has only one observation.

The rearrangement links TRBV3-1 (or the pseudogene TRBV3-2) to TRBJ2-1, with D maybe TRBD2 (5 bases). Sequencing was performed on PBMCs or T cells enriched from blood (not recorded which). This TCR derives from a young man who had recovered from COVID-19. CDR3 in amino acids: CASSRPGVPNEQFF. For the CDR3, the DNA is TGTGCCAGCAGCCGCCCCGGGGTCCCCAATGAGCAGTTCTTC.